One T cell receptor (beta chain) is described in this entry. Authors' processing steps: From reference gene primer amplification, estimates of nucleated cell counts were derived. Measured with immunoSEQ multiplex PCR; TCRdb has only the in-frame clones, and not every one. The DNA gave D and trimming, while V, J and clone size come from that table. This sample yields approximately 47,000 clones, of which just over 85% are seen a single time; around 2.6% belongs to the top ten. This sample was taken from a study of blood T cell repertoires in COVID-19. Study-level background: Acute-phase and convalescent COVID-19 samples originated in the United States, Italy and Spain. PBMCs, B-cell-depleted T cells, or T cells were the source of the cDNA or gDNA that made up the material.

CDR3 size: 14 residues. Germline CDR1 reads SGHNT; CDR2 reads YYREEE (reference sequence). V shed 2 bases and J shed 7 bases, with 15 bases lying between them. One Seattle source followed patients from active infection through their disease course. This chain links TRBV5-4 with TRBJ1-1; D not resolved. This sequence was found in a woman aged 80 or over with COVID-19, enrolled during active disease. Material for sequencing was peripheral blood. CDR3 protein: CASSFRSGVNEAFF. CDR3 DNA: TGTGCCAGCAGCTTCCGAAGCGGGGTTAATGAAGCTTTCTTT.